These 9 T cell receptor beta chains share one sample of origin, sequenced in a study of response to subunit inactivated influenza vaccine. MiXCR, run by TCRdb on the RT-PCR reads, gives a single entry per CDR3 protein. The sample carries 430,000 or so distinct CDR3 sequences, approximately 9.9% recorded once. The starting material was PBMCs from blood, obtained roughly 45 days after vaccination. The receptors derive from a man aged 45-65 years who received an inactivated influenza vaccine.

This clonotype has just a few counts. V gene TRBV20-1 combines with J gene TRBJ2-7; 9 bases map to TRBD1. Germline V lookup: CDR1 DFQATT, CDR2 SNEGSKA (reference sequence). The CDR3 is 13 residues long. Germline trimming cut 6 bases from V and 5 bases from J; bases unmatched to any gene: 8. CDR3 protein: CSALWGQGDEQYF. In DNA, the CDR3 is TGCAGTGCCCTCTGGGGACAGGGAGACGAGCAGTACTTC.

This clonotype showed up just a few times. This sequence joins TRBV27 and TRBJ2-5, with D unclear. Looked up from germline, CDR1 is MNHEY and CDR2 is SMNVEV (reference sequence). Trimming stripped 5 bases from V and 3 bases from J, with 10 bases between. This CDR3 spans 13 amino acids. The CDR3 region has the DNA TGTGCCAGCAGTATACGAAGGGAAGAGACCCAGTACTTC. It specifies CASSIRREETQYF.

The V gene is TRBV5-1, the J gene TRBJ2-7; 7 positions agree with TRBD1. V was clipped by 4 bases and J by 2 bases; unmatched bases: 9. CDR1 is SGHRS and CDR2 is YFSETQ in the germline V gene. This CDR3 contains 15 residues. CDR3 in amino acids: CASSRRDSLTYEQYF. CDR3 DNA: TGCGCCAGCAGCCGCCGGGACAGTCTCACCTACGAGCAGTACTTC.

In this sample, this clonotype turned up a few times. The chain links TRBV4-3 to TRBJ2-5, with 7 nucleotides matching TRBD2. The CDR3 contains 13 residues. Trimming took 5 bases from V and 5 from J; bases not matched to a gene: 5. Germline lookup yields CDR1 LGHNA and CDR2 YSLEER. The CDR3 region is CASSKGGLETQYF. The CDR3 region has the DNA TGCGCCAGCAGCAAGGGAGGGCTTGAGACCCAGTACTTC.

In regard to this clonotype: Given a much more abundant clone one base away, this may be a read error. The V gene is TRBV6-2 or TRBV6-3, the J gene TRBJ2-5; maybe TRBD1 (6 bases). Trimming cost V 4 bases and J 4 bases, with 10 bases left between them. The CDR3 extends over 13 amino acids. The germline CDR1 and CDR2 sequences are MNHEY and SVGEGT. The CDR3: CASSFTGTETQYF. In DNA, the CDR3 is TGTGCCAGCAGTTTCACAGGGACAGAGACCCAGTACTTC.

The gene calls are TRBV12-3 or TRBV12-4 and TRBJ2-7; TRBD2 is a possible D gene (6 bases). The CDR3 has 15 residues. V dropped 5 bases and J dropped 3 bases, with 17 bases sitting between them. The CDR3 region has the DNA TGTGCCAGCAGTCCGGGACTCCCTCGAGACTACGAGCAGTACTTC. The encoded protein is CASSPGLPRDYEQYF.

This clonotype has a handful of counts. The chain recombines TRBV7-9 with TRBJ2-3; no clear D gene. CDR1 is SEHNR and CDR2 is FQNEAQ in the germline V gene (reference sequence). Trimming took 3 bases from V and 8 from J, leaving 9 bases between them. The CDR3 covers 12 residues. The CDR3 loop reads CASSFGPGTQYF. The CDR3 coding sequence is TGTGCCAGCAGCTTTGGCCCGGGTACGCAGTATTTT. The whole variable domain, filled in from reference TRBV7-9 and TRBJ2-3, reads DTGVSQNPRHKITKRGQNVTFRCDPISEHNRLYWYRQTLGQGPEFLTYFQNEAQLEKSRLLSDRFSAERPKGSFSTLEIQRTEQGDSAMYLCASSFGPGTQYFGPGTRLTVL.

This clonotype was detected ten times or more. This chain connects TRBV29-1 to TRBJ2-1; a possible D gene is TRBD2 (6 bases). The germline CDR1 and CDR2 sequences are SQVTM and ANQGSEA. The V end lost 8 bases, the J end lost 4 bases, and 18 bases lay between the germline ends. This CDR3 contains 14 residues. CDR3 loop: CSFAGSGYYNEQFF. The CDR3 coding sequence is TGCAGCTTTGCGGGGTCTGGGTATTACAATGAGCAGTTCTTC.

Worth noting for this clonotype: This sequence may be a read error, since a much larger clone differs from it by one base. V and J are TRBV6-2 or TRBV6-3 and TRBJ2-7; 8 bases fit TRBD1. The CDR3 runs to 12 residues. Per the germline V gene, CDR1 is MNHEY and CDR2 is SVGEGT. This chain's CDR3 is CASSRGLYEQNF. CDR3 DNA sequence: TGTGCCAGCAGCAGGGGGCTATACGAGCAGAACTTC.